This TCR beta chain was observed in a study of Ad26.COV2.S vaccination and SARS-CoV-2 variants. At the level of the study: Ad26.COV2.S given intramuscularly, once or twice 56 days apart.

Treatment described: 15 to 20 received Ad26.COV2.S at low or high dose, single or two shots; a few received placebo; per-sample allocation not given. Sampling was done on day 63 after the first vaccine or placebo injection. In Boston, the donor was an adult between 18-55 years of age. The V end lost 1 base, the J end lost 2 bases, and 8 bases lay between the germline ends. The length of the CDR3 is 13 residues. Per the germline V gene, CDR1 is GTSNPN and CDR2 is SVGIG (reference sequence). The assay was immunoSEQ multiplex PCR, and TCRdb's table has in-frame clones only and misses some. Found here are 200,000 to 300,000 clones, roughly 89% of them singletons; the top ten hold 2.5% to 3.5%. In this sample, this clone turned up once. Its target is not known. Findings and limits, study-wide: Researchers reported similar non-spike TCR breadth in vaccine and placebo recipients.

This TCR derives from a person aged 18 to 65 who received the Ad26.COV2.S COVID-19 vaccine or a placebo. The V call is TRBV30, the J call TRBJ1-2, with D unclear. Here the sequenced sample was peripheral blood, taken in a trial of Ad26.COV2.S vaccine versus placebo. Written as DNA, the CDR3 is TGTGCCTGGAGTGAGACCTTCAACTATGGCTACACCTTC. Its protein product is CAWSETFNYGYTF.